One and the same sample provided the 26 T cell receptor beta chains below, sequenced in a study of cytomegalovirus exposure and HLA in healthy donors. The study ran its PCR with 60 Vbeta and 13 Jbeta primers. Repertoires were generated with immunoSEQ multiplex PCR, while TCRdb's copy carries only in-frame clones and drops some. The table has 100,000 or so clones, just over 75% seen once. Specimen: PBMCs. The receptors here all came from a middle-aged man in good health and CMV-seropositive.

This clone has just a few counts. The V call is TRBV7-8, the J call TRBJ2-7; maybe TRBD1 (6 bases). With 5 bases removed from V and 6 bases from J, the gap between germline ends came to 20 bases. The CDR3 runs to 15 residues. Germline assignment: CDR1 SGHVS and CDR2 FQNEAQ. CDR3 loop: CASSPSPGQGREQYF. The CDR3, as DNA: TGTGCCAGCAGCCCGTCGCCGGGACAAGGCCGCGAGCAGTACTTC.

In this sample, this clone turned up once. The V and J genes are TRBV5-6 and TRBJ1-5; no firm D call. V lost 0 bases and J lost 3, with 10 bases in between. The CDR3 covers 15 residues. Germline V CDR1 and CDR2: SGHDT, YYEEEE. CDR3 amino acids: CASSLASGYNQPQHF. The CDR3 coding sequence is TGTGCCAGCAGCTTGGCCTCGGGGTACAATCAGCCCCAGCATTTT.

The gene calls are TRBV12-5 and TRBJ2-7; 8 nucleotides agree with TRBD1. The germline V gene encodes CDR1 LGHNT and CDR2 FRNRAP. The V segment lost 5 bases and the J segment 6 bases; nucleotides outside the gene matches: 24. The CDR3 has 19 residues. Written as DNA, the CDR3 is TGTGCTAGTGGTCCCTACAGTACCATGGACAGGGTCTGGTTATGCGAGCAGTACTTC. Amino acids: CASGPYSTMDRVWLCEQYF.

The gene calls are TRBV19 and TRBJ2-6; no firm D call. CDR3 size: 15 residues. Germline assignment: CDR1 LNHDA and CDR2 SQIVND (reference sequence). Trimming cost V 3 bases and J 9 bases, with 15 bases left between them. CDR3 residues: CASSIWAGFGNVLTF. CDR3 nucleotide sequence: TGTGCCAGTAGTATCTGGGCAGGTTTTGGCAACGTCCTGACTTTC.

V and J are TRBV7-9 and TRBJ2-5, with unresolved D. The germline V gene has CDR1 SEHNR and CDR2 FQNEAQ (reference sequence). This CDR3 comprises 13 residues. V lost 6 bases and J 0 bases, leaving 8 bases between the germline ends. CDR3 residues: CASRPIYQETQYF. For the CDR3, the DNA is TGTGCCAGCAGGCCTATATACCAAGAGACCCAGTACTTC.

The chain uses TRBV7-3 and TRBJ2-1; 10 bases agree with TRBD2. The length of the CDR3 is 17 residues. Unmatched junction bases numbered 3, after V lost 1 base and J lost 0 bases. Germline CDR1 is SGHTA and CDR2 is FQGTGA. The CDR3 DNA follows: TGTGCCAGCAGCTTAAGGCCTAGCGGGAGCTCCTACAATGAGCAGTTCTTC. Translated: CASSLRPSGSSYNEQFF.

This clone has just a few counts. J is TRBJ1-1 and V is TRBV9, with 7 bases matching TRBD1. Germline CDR1 reads SGDLS; CDR2 reads YYNGEE. The CDR3 loop spans 13 amino acids. The junction had 6 bases not matched to a gene; V was cut back by 2 bases and J by 8 bases. The CDR3 protein is CASSVTPTGEAFF. CDR3 nucleotide sequence: TGTGCCAGCAGCGTGACACCGACAGGGGAAGCTTTCTTT. Variable domain in full (rest from reference TRBV9 and TRBJ1-1): DSGVTQTPKHLITATGQRVTLRCSPRSGDLSVYWYQQSLDQGLQFLIQYYNGEERAKGNILERFSAQQFPDLHSELNLSSLELGDSALYFCASSVTPTGEAFFGQGTRLTVV.

This chain links TRBV10-1 with TRBJ2-3; a possible D gene is TRBD2 (6 bases). CDR1 is WNHNN and CDR2 is SYGVQD in the germline V gene (reference sequence). V shed 4 bases and J shed 0 bases, with 8 bases lying between them. This CDR3 has 14 amino acids. The CDR3 loop reads CASSGRESTDTQYF. The CDR3 DNA reads as TGCGCCAGCAGTGGACGGGAGAGCACAGATACGCAGTATTTT.

The chain's CDR3 is CASSSDRGRYNEQFF. CDR3 DNA sequence: TGTGCCAGCAGCTCCGACAGGGGGCGATACAATGAGCAGTTCTTC. The chain couples TRBV11-3 to TRBJ2-1, with TRBD1 matching 10 bases. V lost 4 bases to trimming and J lost 4 bases; unmatched junction nucleotides: 4. The length of the CDR3 is 15 residues. Per germline, CDR1 SGHNT and CDR2 YENEEA.

This clone was picked up one time. The chain uses TRBV5-4 and TRBJ1-1, with D perhaps TRBD1 (6 bases). This CDR3 contains 13 residues. Looked up from germline, CDR1 is SGHNT and CDR2 is YYREEE (reference sequence). Trimming left V 3 bases short and J 1 base short, with 7 bases between. This CDR3 is CASSSQGNTEAFF. CDR3 nucleotide sequence: TGTGCCAGCAGCTCACAGGGGAACACTGAAGCTTTCTTT.

This chain connects TRBV11-2 to TRBJ2-1; 9 bases align to TRBD2. The V gene end was trimmed by 1 base and the J gene end by 7 bases; junction bases not matched to a gene: 11. The CDR3 length is 17 residues. From germline, CDR1 is SGHAT and CDR2 FQNNGV. For the CDR3, the DNA is TGTGCCAGCAGCTTAGGTCATGGCGGGAGGGCCGGGAATGAGCAGTTCTTC. Its translation is CASSLGHGGRAGNEQFF.

The chain couples TRBV7-3 to TRBJ2-3, with TRBD2 as a possible D gene (7 bases). The CDR3 covers 13 residues. Germline V CDR1 and CDR2: SGHTA, FQGTGA. V lost 4 bases and J lost 4, with 9 bases in between. The CDR3 coding sequence is TGTGCCAGCAGCTGGCGGGGGCCAGATACGCAGTATTTT. Protein product: CASSWRGPDTQYF.

The chain carries TRBV9 and TRBJ2-7; TRBD2 is a possible D gene (6 bases). The CDR3 is 15 residues long. The germline V gene encodes CDR1 SGDLS and CDR2 YYNGEE. Trimming took 0 bases from V and 0 from J, leaving 10 bases between them. CDR3 in amino acids: CASSVAGGSSYEQYF. The CDR3 DNA reads as TGTGCCAGCAGCGTAGCCGGGGGAAGCTCCTACGAGCAGTACTTC.

The chain employs TRBV9 and TRBJ2-7; 7 positions match TRBD2. There are 15 residues in the CDR3. Germline V gene sequence: CDR1 SGDLS, CDR2 YYNGEE. V lost 0 bases to trimming and J lost 2 bases; unmatched junction nucleotides: 5. This CDR3 reads CASSVGFAGAYEQYF. CDR3 sequence (DNA): TGTGCCAGCAGCGTAGGTTTCGCGGGAGCCTACGAGCAGTACTTC.

This chain connects TRBV4-2 to TRBJ2-2, with 11 bases fitting TRBD2. Germline assignment: CDR1 LGHNA and CDR2 YNFKEQ. This CDR3 spans 16 amino acids. The junction had 9 bases not matched to a gene; V was cut back by 8 bases and J by 4 bases. The CDR3 is CASGMLAGGSTGELFF. CDR3 sequence (DNA): TGTGCCAGCGGAATGCTAGCGGGAGGTAGCACCGGGGAGCTGTTTTTT.

This rearrangement joins TRBV9 to TRBJ1-4, with 8 bases that match TRBD1. This CDR3 contains 15 residues. Germline V gives CDR1 SGDLS, CDR2 YYNGEE. V trimming: 0 bases; J trimming: 8 bases; junction bases outside the gene matches: 6. CDR3 sequence reads: CASSVGGQGWEKLFF. The DNA for the CDR3 is TGTGCCAGCAGCGTAGGAGGACAGGGCTGGGAAAAACTGTTTTTT.

This clone was counted a few times. The chain couples TRBV7-3 to TRBJ2-5; the match to TRBD2 covers 15 bases. This CDR3 comprises 16 residues. V gave up 5 bases and J gave up 4 bases; unmatched junction bases: 5. Germline assignment: CDR1 SGHTA and CDR2 FQGTGA. This chain's CDR3 is CASSPRTSGRGETQYF. The DNA for the CDR3 is TGTGCCAGCAGCCCCCGGACTAGCGGGAGGGGAGAGACCCAGTACTTC.

The chain recombines TRBV28 with TRBJ1-5, with D hard to call. From germline, CDR1 is MDHEN and CDR2 SYDVKM. The CDR3 extends over 14 amino acids. V lost 5 bases to trimming and J lost 0 bases, with 8 bases between them. CDR3 loop: CASSGPDSNQPQHF. The CDR3 bases are TGTGCCAGCAGTGGGCCCGATAGCAATCAGCCCCAGCATTTT.

This clone turned up a few times. The chain is built from TRBV5-4 and TRBJ2-3; TRBD2 might be the D (7 bases). The ends were cut back, 3 bases at V and 5 bases at J, with 13 bases in the middle. Germline lookup yields CDR1 SGHNT and CDR2 YYREEE (reference sequence). CDR3 size: 14 residues. CDR3 DNA: TGTGCCAGCAGCTCCGGGGGGCATGGAGATACGCAGTATTTT. It translates to CASSSGGHGDTQYF.

This clone was seen only a few times. For the CDR3, the DNA is TGTGCCAGTATTCCCTCGGAGGGATGGAGTTACTATGGCTACACCTTC. Its protein product is CASIPSEGWSYYGYTF. The chain recombines TRBV19 with TRBJ1-2, with no clear D. Germline values: CDR1 LNHDA, CDR2 SQIVND (reference sequence). V lost 7 bases, J lost 3 bases, and 21 bases lay in between. The CDR3 length is 16 residues.

This chain joins TRBV5-1 and TRBJ2-4; TRBD1 matches at 7 bases. Germline V gives CDR1 SGHRS, CDR2 YFSETQ. Trimming took 3 bases from V and 2 from J; bases not matched to a gene: 8. The CDR3 spans 16 residues. CDR3 region: CASSSTGQFPKNIQYF. CDR3 nucleotides: TGCGCCAGCAGCTCAACGGGACAGTTTCCCAAAAACATTCAGTACTTC.

This clone came up once. The chain has TRBV6-5 and TRBJ1-2; 8 bases are a match to TRBD1. There are 16 residues in the CDR3. Unmatched junction bases numbered 6, after V lost 0 bases and J lost 3 bases. Germline CDR1 is MNHEY and CDR2 is SVGAGI. The CDR3 region is CASSYSLPDRDYGYTF. In DNA form, the CDR3 reads TGTGCCAGCAGTTACTCGTTGCCGGACAGGGACTATGGCTACACCTTC.

CDR3 DNA sequence: TGTGCCAGCAGCTTAGACGCTAGCGGGGGGGGCGACGAGCAGTACTTC. It specifies CASSLDASGGGDEQYF. This chain uses TRBV7-9 with TRBJ2-7; TRBD2 aligns across 12 bases. The germline V gene encodes CDR1 SEHNR and CDR2 FQNEAQ (reference sequence). This CDR3 contains 16 residues. J was trimmed by 5 bases and V by 1 base; bases with no gene match: 6.

This chain joins TRBV18 and TRBJ2-7; D gene uncertain. Trimming left V 2 bases short and J 3 bases short, with 8 bases between. The CDR3 length is 13 residues. Germline-derived CDR1 and CDR2 are KGHSH and LQKENI. The CDR3 DNA reads as TGTGCCAGCTCACCAATACGGAGCTACGAGCAGTACTTC. This encodes CASSPIRSYEQYF.

The chain combines TRBV27 with TRBJ2-1; the match to TRBD2 covers 9 bases. CDR1 is MNHEY, CDR2 SMNVEV, per germline (reference sequence). This CDR3 has 15 amino acids. J gave up 7 bases and V 3 bases, and 7 bases lay outside the gene matches. The CDR3 DNA follows: TGTGCCAGCAGTTTCGCACTAGCGGGTAATAATGAGCAGTTCTTC. Translating it yields CASSFALAGNNEQFF.

The genes are TRBV29-1 and TRBJ2-3; the D gene is possibly TRBD2 (5 bases). V gave up 3 bases and J gave up 5 bases, with 21 bases separating them. Germline loops: CDR1 SQVTM, CDR2 ANQGSEA. The CDR3 is 16 amino acids. The CDR3 loop reads CSVEKGLLGMGDTQYF. Written as DNA, the CDR3 is TGCAGCGTTGAGAAAGGGTTACTAGGGATGGGAGATACGCAGTATTTT.